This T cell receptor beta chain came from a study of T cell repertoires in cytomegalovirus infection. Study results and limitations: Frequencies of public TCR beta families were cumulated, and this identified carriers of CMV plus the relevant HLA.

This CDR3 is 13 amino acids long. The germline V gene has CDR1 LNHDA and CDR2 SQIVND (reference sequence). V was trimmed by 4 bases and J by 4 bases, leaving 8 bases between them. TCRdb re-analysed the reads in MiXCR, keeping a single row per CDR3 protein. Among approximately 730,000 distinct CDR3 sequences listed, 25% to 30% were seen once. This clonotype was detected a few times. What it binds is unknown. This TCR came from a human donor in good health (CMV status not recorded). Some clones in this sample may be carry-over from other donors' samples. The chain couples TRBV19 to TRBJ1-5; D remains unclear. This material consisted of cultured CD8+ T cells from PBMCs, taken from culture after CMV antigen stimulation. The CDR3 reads CASSTPYNQPQHF. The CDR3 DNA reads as TGTGCCAGTAGTACTCCCTATAATCAGCCCCAGCATTTT.